This T cell receptor (beta chain) was identified in a study of blood T cell repertoires in COVID-19. Recovered status in Cohort 3 required two negative PCRs, clearance, or symptom resolution. Data came from immunoSEQ multiplex PCR; TCRdb stores just in-frame clones and leaves some out. The sample has approximately 480,000 clones; around 90% are singletons. Sequenced sample: PBMCs or T cells enriched from blood (not recorded which). The receptor was derived from a young woman who had recovered from COVID-19.

The CDR3 coding sequence is TGCGCCAGCAGCTTCGGGGGGATAGTGGGGCCGAACACTGAAGCTTTCTTT. It specifies CASSFGGIVGPNTEAFF. The chain links TRBV5-1 to TRBJ1-1, with D perhaps TRBD1 (5 bases). This CDR3 region has 17 residues. The germline V gene encodes CDR1 SGHRS and CDR2 YFSETQ. Trimming stripped 2 bases from V and 1 base from J, with 18 bases between.